A selection of T cell receptor beta chains follows, all from one sample in a study of T cell responses to AZD1222 COVID-19 vaccine. Produced via immunoSEQ multiplex PCR; TCRdb's table is partial and in-frame only. The sample lists about 120,000 clones; around 90% were seen once. The source material was peripheral blood, sampled 28 days after the second AZD1222 dose. These TCRs come from an adult who received the AZD1222 COVID-19 vaccine. Each CDR3 is given with its conserved first and last residue. A D gene is named only where the DNA matches it firmly. Size tells how often a clone was seen (once, few, many) or the class of an expanded clone, and some rows leave it out.

>TRBD1|16|TRBJ2-2|TRBV28|-
CASSPGDRANTGELFF
TGTGCCAGCAGCCCCGGAGACAGGGCGAACACCGGGGAGCTGTTTTTT
>-|14|TRBJ1-6|TRBV7-8|-
CASSFQGNNSPLHF
TGTGCCAGCAGCTTTCAGGGGAATAATTCACCCCTCCACTTT
>-|14|TRBJ2-4|TRBV5-1|-
CASSLPAPQNIQYF
TGCGCCAGCAGCTTGCCGGCCCCCCAAAACATTCAGTACTTC
>-|13|TRBJ1-2|TRBV18|-
CASSPPAGTGYTF
TGTGCCAGCTCACCACCGGCAGGGACTGGCTACACCTTC
>-|14|TRBJ2-5|TRBV9|-
CASSGTGTQETQYF
TGTGCCAGCAGCGGTACTGGGACCCAAGAGACCCAGTACTTC
>-|15|TRBJ1-1|TRBV5-1|-
CASSLVGGSGTEAFF
TGCGCCAGCAGCTTGGTAGGGGGATCGGGCACTGAAGCTTTCTTT
>-|14|TRBJ1-5|TRBV24-1|-
CATSDHGQNQPQHF
TGTGCCACCAGTGACCATGGACAGAATCAGCCCCAGCATTTT
>-|14|TRBJ2-2|TRBV28|-
CASSLTKNTGELFF
TGTGCCAGCAGTTTAACAAAGAACACCGGGGAGCTGTTTTTT
>-|15|TRBJ1-5|TRBV6-5|-
CASIELGYRGQPQHF
TGTGCCAGCATCGAGTTAGGGTACCGAGGTCAGCCCCAGCATTTT
>-|13|TRBJ2-1|TRBV29-1|-
CSVGRRDYNEQFF
TGCAGCGTTGGCCGGCGGGACTACAATGAGCAGTTCTTC
>-|12|TRBJ2-7|TRBV6-2/TRBV6-3|-
CASSFRRGDQYF
TGTGCCAGCAGTTTCCGCAGGGGAGATCAGTACTTC
>TRBD1|14|TRBJ1-2|TRBV6-5|-
CASSYSDRLYGYTF
TGTGCCAGCAGTTACTCGGACAGGCTTTATGGCTACACCTTC
>TRBD1|17|TRBJ1-6|TRBV5-5|-
CASSLEGTASYNSPLHF
TGTGCCAGCAGCTTGGAGGGGACAGCGTCCTATAATTCACCCCTCCACTTT
>-|14|TRBJ2-3|TRBV6-5|once
CASSLDPAADTQYF
TGTGCCAGCAGTTTAGACCCGGCGGCAGATACGCAGTATTTT
>TRBD1|15|TRBJ1-1|TRBV6-5|-
CASSYLQGAGTEAFF
TGTGCCAGCAGTTACCTACAGGGGGCTGGCACTGAAGCTTTCTTT
>TRBD2|16|TRBJ2-3|TRBV7-9|-
CASSPAGRVSTDTQYF
TGTGCCAGCAGCCCCGCGGGGAGGGTAAGCACAGATACGCAGTATTTT
>-|13|TRBJ1-2|TRBV5-3|-
CARSLARGYGYTF
TGTGCCAGAAGCTTGGCGCGAGGCTATGGCTACACCTTC
>-|16|TRBJ2-3|TRBV9|-
CASSVYPGPTTDTQYF
TGTGCCAGCAGCGTTTACCCGGGACCAACCACAGATACGCAGTATTTT
>TRBD2|18|TRBJ2-7|TRBV11-2|-
CASSLVAGGTVGYYEQYF
TGTGCCAGCAGCTTAGTGGCGGGAGGTACGGTGGGATACTACGAGCAGTACTTC
>TRBD2|18|TRBJ2-2|TRBV5-1|-
CASSLRAGGPSGTGELFF
TGCGCCAGCAGCTTGAGAGCGGGAGGGCCTTCGGGGACCGGGGAGCTGTTTTTT
>TRBD1|14|TRBJ1-4|TRBV5-4|-
CASSGQGPGEKLFF
TGTGCCAGCAGCGGACAGGGGCCGGGTGAAAAACTGTTTTTT
>-|15|TRBJ2-2|TRBV5-1|once
CASCPGAEGTGELFF
TGCGCCAGTTGTCCAGGGGCCGAGGGCACCGGGGAGCTGTTTTTT
>-|12|TRBJ2-7|TRBV6-6|-
CASSLTPYEQYF
TGTGCCAGCAGTTTGACCCCCTACGAGCAGTACTTC
>-|11|TRBJ1-1|TRBV7-3|-
CASSFYPEAFF
TGTGCCAGCAGCTTTTACCCTGAAGCTTTCTTT
>-|16|TRBJ2-1|TRBV5-8|-
CASSQYGRGRYNEQFF
TGTGCCAGCAGCCAATACGGGCGGGGAAGGTACAATGAGCAGTTCTTC
>TRBD2|16|TRBJ2-7|TRBV5-1|-
CASSFLLAGGPVEQYF
TGCGCCAGCAGCTTCCTATTAGCGGGAGGGCCGGTCGAGCAGTACTTC